Each of the 24 T cell receptor beta chains below was sequenced from the same sample in a study of CD8+CD57+ T cells in acquired aplastic anemia. Genomic DNA served as template for TCR beta VDJ and CDR3 profiling. TCRdb reanalysed the reads using MiXCR and keeps one entry per CDR3 protein. The table shows about 110,000 distinct CDR3 sequences, with 50% to 65% occurring only once. The sample taken for sequencing was sorted CD4+, CD8+, or CD8+CD57+ T cells (not recorded which) from PBMCs. These TCRs come from a human donor in good health, serving as a control.

This clonotype was seen just once. The chain joins TRBV6-1 to TRBJ2-3; D is possibly TRBD2 (6 bases). Trimming left V 3 bases short and J 2 bases short, with 15 bases between. The CDR3 is 16 amino acids. Germline V lookup: CDR1 MNHNS, CDR2 SASEGT. The DNA of the CDR3 is TGTGCCAGCAGTGATCGGCGGGGTTACTCCACAGATACGCAGTATTTT. Translation: CASSDRRGYSTDTQYF.

The chain links TRBV5-5 to TRBJ2-5; 8 positions match TRBD2. V shed 1 base, J shed 1 base, and the junction held 6 bases outside the gene matches. Germline V gene data show CDR1 as SGHKS and CDR2 as YYEKEE (reference sequence). This CDR3 contains 16 residues. The CDR3 here is CASSLRGGPIQETQYF. The CDR3 coding sequence is TGTGCCAGCAGCTTGCGCGGGGGGCCGATCCAAGAGACCCAGTACTTC.

This clonotype was recorded many times. The chain carries TRBV4-2 and TRBJ1-2; TRBD1 matches at 7 bases. Trimming removed 0 bases from V and 6 bases from J; junction bases left unmatched: 13. The CDR3 is made up of 17 amino acids. Germline V gives CDR1 LGHNA, CDR2 YNFKEQ. The CDR3 loop reads CASSQEGGTTGYDGYTF. The CDR3 nucleotides read TGTGCCAGCAGCCAAGAAGGGGGCACGACAGGGTACGATGGCTACACCTTC.

The CDR3 region is CATSDSGESEEQFF. For the CDR3, the DNA is TGTGCCACCAGTGATTCGGGGGAATCGGAGGAGCAGTTCTTC. This chain connects TRBV24-1 to TRBJ2-1; tentative D call: TRBD2 (6 bases). The CDR3 spans 14 residues. CDR1 and CDR2 (germline): KGHDR, SFDVKD. Trimming shortened V by 2 bases and J by 10 bases, and 14 bases separated the two germline ends.

This clonotype was observed once. CDR3 sequence: CSASGQGYGYTF. The CDR3 DNA reads TGCAGTGCTAGCGGACAGGGCTATGGCTACACCTTC. The rearrangement joins TRBV20-1 to TRBJ1-2; 8 bases match TRBD1. The CDR3 totals 12 residues. V dropped 3 bases and J dropped 4; count of bases not matched to a gene: 1. Germline CDR1 DFQATT, CDR2 SNEGSKA (reference sequence).

The chain combines TRBV10-2 with TRBJ1-4; 7 positions match TRBD1. Germline lookup yields CDR1 WSHSY and CDR2 SAAADI. This CDR3 is built from 16 residues. V trimming: 4 bases; J trimming: 1 base; junction bases outside the gene matches: 6. The CDR3 spells CASSGRGRQTNEKLFF. The CDR3 DNA sequence: TGCGCCAGCAGTGGCAGGGGGAGGCAAACTAATGAAAAACTGTTTTTT.

The V call is TRBV15, the J call TRBJ1-2; TRBD1 is a possible D gene (6 bases). The V and J ends lost 5 bases and 4 bases respectively, with 14 bases between them. CDR1 and CDR2 from the germline V gene are LNHNV and YYDKDF (reference sequence). The CDR3 spans 14 residues. The CDR3 protein is CATSGEGGLYGYTF. The CDR3 bases are TGTGCCACCAGCGGCGAGGGGGGGCTCTATGGCTACACCTTC.

The table lists this clonotype with many counts. This could be a read error, since a much larger clone is one nucleotide away. CDR3 sequence: CASSSVLQETQYF. CDR3 coding DNA: TGCGCCAGCAGCTCCGTCCTACAAGAGACCCAGTACTTC. V gene TRBV10-2 combines with J gene TRBJ2-5, with D unclear. V lost 6 bases, J lost 2 bases, and 10 bases lay in between. The CDR3 runs 13 residues. Germline V gene sequence: CDR1 WSHSY, CDR2 SAAADI.

The DNA of the CDR3 is TGTGCCAGCAGCTGGTCAGGGGATGGCTACACCTTC. It translates to CASSWSGDGYTF. The J gene is TRBJ1-2, the V gene TRBV7-4; maybe TRBD1 (6 bases). V was cut by 4 bases and J by 6 bases, with 9 bases left in between. From germline, CDR1 is SGHVT and CDR2 SQSDAQ. The CDR3 totals 12 residues.

This rearrangement joins TRBV2 to TRBJ2-3; TRBD2 might be the D (5 bases). The CDR3 runs 13 residues. V was shortened by 6 bases and J by 2 bases, with 9 bases between the two germline ends. The germline V gene has CDR1 SNHLY and CDR2 FYNNEI. The CDR3 DNA reads TGTGCCAGCAGGGGAGACGACACAGATACGCAGTATTTT. Its protein product is CASRGDDTDTQYF.

The rearrangement links TRBV25-1 to TRBJ2-7, with a tentative D call TRBD2 (7 bases). Germline lookup yields CDR1 MGHDK and CDR2 SYGVNS. The CDR3 spans 16 residues. V was shortened by 4 bases and J by 0 bases, with 16 bases between the two germline ends. CDR3: CASSGGGSGYSYEQYF. The CDR3 nucleotides read TGTGCCAGCAGTGGGGGGGGCAGCGGTTACTCCTACGAGCAGTACTTC.

CDR3 loop: CASSEVPPPPLHF. The CDR3 DNA follows: TGTGCCAGCAGTGAAGTTCCACCGCCCCCCCTCCACTTT. This chain uses TRBV2 with TRBJ1-6; D not resolved. The CDR3 sequence is 13 residues long. CDR1 is SNHLY, CDR2 FYNNEI, per germline. V lost 1 base, J lost 13 bases, and 11 bases lay in between.

The table lists this clonotype with many counts. The chain combines TRBV7-6 with TRBJ1-5, with D possibly TRBD1 on 5 matching bases. The length of the CDR3 is 14 residues. Trimming took off 2 bases at V and 4 bases at J, with 9 bases between the two ends. CDR1 SGHVS and CDR2 FNYEAQ come from the germline V gene. The CDR3 reads CASSLRSGNQPQHF. CDR3 in DNA: TGTGCCAGCAGCTTACGATCAGGGAATCAGCCCCAGCATTTT.

This clonotype appeared a few times. The V and J genes are TRBV27 and TRBJ2-1; D gene unclear. The CDR3 spans 14 residues. The V gene lost 5 bases and the J gene lost 7 bases, with 15 bases spanning the gap. Germline V CDR1 and CDR2: MNHEY, SMNVEV (reference sequence). The CDR3 sequence: CASSPRPYGNEQFF. Here the CDR3 DNA reads TGTGCCAGCAGTCCAAGACCCTACGGGAATGAGCAGTTCTTC.

This clonotype was seen only once. One junction end does not reproduce the germline sequence, and a read error may be involved. The rearrangement joins TRBV7-6 to TRBJ2-7, with D perhaps assigned TRBD1 or TRBD2 (7 bases each). The CDR3 runs to 13 residues. From germline, CDR1 is SGHVS and CDR2 FNYEAQ. Here the CDR3 DNA reads TGTACCAGCAGCTTAGACAGGGACTACGGGCAGTACTTC. Translated, it gives CTSSLDRDYGQYF.

This clonotype is classed as medium-sized. The J gene is TRBJ2-1, the V gene TRBV27; D might be TRBD1 (5 bases). The CDR3 has 11 amino acids. Germline CDR1 is MNHEY and CDR2 is SMNVEV (reference sequence). V was cut by 6 bases and J by 16 bases, with 16 bases left in between. The CDR3 sequence is CASSRDSTRFF. The DNA for the CDR3 is TGTGCCAGCAGCCGCGACAGCACTCGATTCTTC.

Details on this clonotype: A read error may be the cause here, since a much bigger clone is one base away. J is TRBJ2-6 and V is TRBV27; no firm D call. CDR1 and CDR2 from the germline V gene are MNHEY and SMNVEV (reference sequence). This CDR3 comprises 15 residues. The CDR3 here is CARSWVGTGANVLTF. In DNA, the CDR3 is TGTGCCCGCAGCTGGGTAGGTACTGGGGCCAACGTCCTGACTTTC.

This clonotype occurred many times. The gene calls are TRBV18 and TRBJ2-7; no clear D. The V gene lost 0 bases and the J gene lost 6 bases, with 18 bases spanning the gap. CDR3 length equals 16 residues. The V gene's germline CDR1 is KGHSH and CDR2 LQKENI. CDR3 sequence reads: CASSPPNGRPDGEQYF. In DNA, the CDR3 is TGTGCCAGCTCACCACCTAATGGACGACCCGATGGCGAGCAGTACTTC. The full variable domain, in which reference TRBV18 and TRBJ2-7 provide the parts outside the CDR3, is NAGVMQNPRHLVRRRGQEARLRCSPMKGHSHVYWYRQLPEEGLKFMVYLQKENIIDESGMPKERFSAEFPKEGPSILRIQQVVRGDSAAYFCASSPPNGRPDGEQYFGPGTRLTVT.

Ten or more counts support this clonotype. The chain is built from TRBV7-9 and TRBJ2-5; unclear D gene. Looked up from germline, CDR1 is SEHNR and CDR2 is FQNEAQ (reference sequence). This CDR3 spans 16 amino acids. V gave up 5 bases and J gave up 7 bases, with 23 bases separating them. The CDR3 spells CASSPLSTNDVGTQYF. CDR3 DNA sequence: TGTGCCAGCAGCCCCCTCTCTACTAACGATGTTGGGACCCAGTACTTC.

In regard to this clonotype: No conserved phenylalanine or tryptophan ends this CDR3, so it is likely a read error. The chain carries TRBV20-1 and TRBJ2-1, with 7 bases fitting TRBD1. Germline loops: CDR1 DFQATT, CDR2 SNEGSKA (reference sequence). This CDR3 has 14 residues. V lost 4 bases, J lost 2 bases, and 5 bases stayed unmatched. CDR3 sequence: CSAIPTGTYNEQFL. The CDR3 coding sequence is TGCAGTGCTATACCGACAGGGACCTACAATGAGCAGTTCCTC.

Remarks on this clonotype: Mismatch with germline at one junction end may stem from a read error. CDR3 loop: CAASLRTGGLFF. Written as DNA, the CDR3 is TGTGCCGCCAGTCTCCGAACCGGGGGGCTGTTTTTT. The rearrangement uses TRBV24-1 and TRBJ2-2; D might be TRBD2 (6 bases). The V gene's germline CDR1 is KGHDR and CDR2 SFDVKD. The CDR3 extends over 12 amino acids.

The genes are TRBV5-1 and TRBJ2-3; D is perhaps TRBD1 or TRBD2 (6 bases each). Germline loops: CDR1 SGHRS, CDR2 YFSETQ. The CDR3 is 14 residues long. V dropped 0 bases and J dropped 7 bases, with 12 bases sitting between them. As DNA, the CDR3 is TGCGCCAGCAGCTTGGAGGGGGGTGGGAATACGCAGTATTTT. It specifies CASSLEGGGNTQYF.

About this clonotype: In this CDR3 the conserved last residue, phenylalanine or tryptophan, is missing, so a read error is likely. This chain uses TRBV25-1 with TRBJ2-1; no clear D gene. V was clipped by 6 bases and J by 5 bases, with 20 bases between them. Germline CDR1 and CDR2: MGHDK and SYGVNS. The CDR3 extends over 16 amino acids. CDR3 DNA sequence: TGTGCCAGCAGCTCCTTCGAGCGAGCCCCGGACAATGAGCAGTTCCTC. Its translation is CASSSFERAPDNEQFL.

This clonotype was picked up many times. This sequence joins TRBV6-2 or TRBV6-3 and TRBJ1-6; 11 positions agree with TRBD1. The germline V gene has CDR1 MNHEY and CDR2 SVGEGT. The length of the CDR3 is 18 residues. With 4 bases clipped from V and 0 bases from J, the junction kept 5 bases outside the gene matches. The CDR3: CASSFGGTGGSYNSPLHF. CDR3 sequence (DNA): TGTGCCAGCAGTTTTGGAGGGACAGGGGGCTCCTATAATTCACCCCTCCACTTT.